Listed here are 18 T cell receptor beta chains from one sample, sequenced in a study of shared clonotypes between healthy human individuals. The assay was immunoSEQ multiplex PCR, and TCRdb's table has in-frame clones only and misses some. The sample has roughly 2 million clones, 85% to 95% seen once; the top ten hold 0.1% to 0.15%. Source material: naive CD4+ T cells sorted from blood. Subset: CD45RA+ positively selected. These receptors all stem from a man younger than 30 in good health.

This clone occurred a few times. Distinct nucleotide sequences in the sample also encode this CDR3. J is TRBJ2-3 and V is TRBV4-1, with D possibly matching TRBD1 (6 bases). With 2 bases removed from V and 3 bases from J, the gap between germline ends came to 6 bases. The CDR3 runs to 13 residues. Germline V gene data show CDR1 as MGHRA and CDR2 as YSYEKL. CDR3 region: CASSQQGTDTQYF. In DNA, the CDR3 is TGCGCCAGCAGCCAACAGGGGACAGATACGCAGTATTTT.

This chain links TRBV6-1 with TRBJ2-2; TRBD2 matches at 10 bases. V shed 6 bases, J shed 8 bases, and the junction held 6 bases outside the gene matches. The germline V gene encodes CDR1 MNHNS and CDR2 SASEGT. The CDR3 is 14 amino acids. CDR3 region: CASRSSGSGGELFF. As DNA, the CDR3 is TGTGCCAGCAGATCTAGCGGGAGTGGTGGGGAGCTGTTTTTT.

V is TRBV10-3 and J is TRBJ2-7, with a possible D match to TRBD1 (5 bases). Trimming removed 4 bases from V and 5 bases from J, with 12 bases in between. Germline V gives CDR1 ENHRY, CDR2 SYGVKD. There are 13 residues in the CDR3. This chain's CDR3 is CAISAQVYNEQYF. The CDR3, as DNA: TGTGCCATCAGTGCACAGGTGTACAACGAGCAGTACTTC.

The CDR3 here is CASSLAISGGGPYGYTF. CDR3 DNA sequence: TGCGCCAGCAGCTTGGCCATTTCAGGGGGCGGACCCTATGGCTACACCTTC. J is TRBJ1-2 and V is TRBV5-1; 8 bases match TRBD1. The CDR3 runs to 17 residues. Germline trimming cut 0 bases from V and 4 bases from J; bases unmatched to any gene: 11. Germline loops: CDR1 SGHRS, CDR2 YFSETQ. The full variable domain, in which reference TRBV5-1 and TRBJ1-2 provide the parts outside the CDR3, is KAGVTQTPRYLIKTRGQQVTLSCSPISGHRSVSWYQQTPGQGLQFLFEYFSETQRNKGNFPGRFSGRQFSNSRSEMNVSTLELGDSALYLCASSLAISGGGPYGYTFGSGTRLTVV.

DNA for the CDR3: TGTGCCAGCAGCCCGCCACCGGGACAAGAGACCCAGTACTTC. Encoded protein: CASSPPPGQETQYF. V gene TRBV7-2 combines with J gene TRBJ2-5, with D perhaps TRBD2 (5 bases). Looked up from germline, CDR1 is SGHTA and CDR2 is FQGNSA. The ends were cut back, 5 bases at V and 2 bases at J, with 12 bases in the middle. This CDR3 spans 14 amino acids.

This chain connects TRBV27 to TRBJ2-5; the match to TRBD1 covers 7 bases. Trimming at V came to 6 bases and at J to 5 bases, leaving 3 bases not matched to a gene. The CDR3 contains 12 residues. CDR1 MNHEY and CDR2 SMNVEV come from the germline V gene (reference sequence). The DNA of the CDR3 is TGTGCCAGCAGGACAGGGCAGGAGACCCAGTACTTC. Its translation is CASRTGQETQYF.

This clone appeared a few times. This chain uses TRBV4-3 with TRBJ2-2; D is uncertain. CDR1 and CDR2 (germline): LGHNA, YSLEER. Trimming stripped 0 bases from V and 0 bases from J, with 8 bases between. The CDR3 consists of 16 residues. This chain's CDR3 is CASSQEGFANTGELFF. Written as DNA, the CDR3 is TGCGCCAGCAGCCAAGAGGGGTTCGCGAACACCGGGGAGCTGTTTTTT.

The chain uses TRBV29-1 and TRBJ2-7; 10 bases match TRBD1. The germline V gene has CDR1 SQVTM and CDR2 ANQGSEA. Trimming removed 1 base from V and 6 bases from J; junction bases left unmatched: 9. CDR3 length equals 15 residues. CDR3 residues: CSVEVVGTGVREQYF. As DNA, the CDR3 is TGCAGCGTTGAAGTCGTAGGGACAGGGGTACGCGAGCAGTACTTC.

The chain links TRBV28 to TRBJ1-3, with 10 bases that match TRBD1. V lost 5 bases, J lost 2 bases, and 3 bases stayed unmatched. Per germline, CDR1 MDHEN and CDR2 SYDVKM. The CDR3 has 15 residues. CDR3 nucleotide sequence: TGTGCCAGCAGTCCGGGACAGGGGCCTGGAAACACCATATATTTT. It is translated as CASSPGQGPGNTIYF. Drawing the rest from reference TRBV28 and TRBJ1-3, the complete variable domain is DVKVTQSSRYLVKRTGEKVFLECVQDMDHENMFWYRQDPGLGLRLIYFSYDVKMKEKGDIPEGYSVSREKKERFSLILESASTNQTSMYLCASSPGQGPGNTIYFGEGSWLTVV.

The V gene is TRBV30, the J gene TRBJ1-6; D is unclear. The CDR3 has 11 amino acids. Germline lookup yields CDR1 GTSNPN and CDR2 SVGIG (reference sequence). Trimming removed 1 base from V and 13 bases from J, with 8 bases in between. Here the CDR3 reads CAWSALSPLHF. In DNA, the CDR3 is TGTGCCTGGAGTGCTCTCTCTCCCCTCCACTTT.

This CDR3 is CASSLPGTGGRNEQFF. The CDR3 DNA reads as TGCGCCAGCAGCTTGCCCGGGACAGGGGGTAGGAATGAGCAGTTCTTC. The chain joins TRBV5-1 to TRBJ2-1; 11 nucleotides match TRBD1. Germline CDR1 and CDR2: SGHRS and YFSETQ. The CDR3 is 16 amino acids. V was pared by 1 base and J by 7 bases, with 7 bases of the junction left unmatched. The full variable domain, rest sourced from reference TRBV5-1 and TRBJ2-1, is KAGVTQTPRYLIKTRGQQVTLSCSPISGHRSVSWYQQTPGQGLQFLFEYFSETQRNKGNFPGRFSGRQFSNSRSEMNVSTLELGDSALYLCASSLPGTGGRNEQFFGPGTRLTVL.

CDR3 in amino acids: CASSPWGLAGVYEQFF. In DNA, the CDR3 is TGTGCCAGCAGCCCATGGGGACTAGCGGGAGTTTATGAGCAGTTCTTC. The rearrangement uses TRBV7-2 and TRBJ2-1, with 14 nucleotides matching TRBD2. V was pared by 5 bases and J by 8 bases, with 8 bases of the junction left unmatched. The CDR3 extends over 16 amino acids. The germline CDR1 and CDR2 sequences are SGHTA and FQGNSA.

The chain employs TRBV6-5 and TRBJ1-3; D ambiguous. Germline loops: CDR1 MNHEY, CDR2 SVGAGI. V was trimmed by 9 bases and J by 0 bases, leaving 9 bases between them. The CDR3 totals 13 residues. The CDR3 protein is CASTTPSGNTIYF. In DNA, the CDR3 is TGTGCCAGTACGACACCCTCTGGAAACACCATATATTTT.

The chain combines TRBV2 with TRBJ2-5; tentatively, D is TRBD2 (5 bases). The germline V gene encodes CDR1 SNHLY and CDR2 FYNNEI. Trimming stripped 4 bases from V and 9 bases from J, with 15 bases between. The CDR3 consists of 13 residues. The CDR3 region is CASSGSSPVAQYF. The DNA for the CDR3 is TGTGCCAGCAGTGGGTCTAGCCCGGTGGCCCAGTACTTC.

On this clone: The sample holds other DNA sequences that translate to the same CDR3. This chain links TRBV2 with TRBJ2-2; D remains ambiguous. Germline CDR1 and CDR2: SNHLY and FYNNEI. The CDR3 runs 15 residues. Between the trimmed V and J ends, which lost 6 bases and 1 base, there was a span of 12 bases. The CDR3 bases are TGTGCCAGCAGGCAGGCCTCCCTGAACACCGGGGAGCTGTTTTTT. Translating it yields CASRQASLNTGELFF. Combining the CDR3 with reference TRBV2 and TRBJ2-2 gives the whole variable domain EPEVTQTPSHQVTQMGQEVILRCVPISNHLYFYWYRQILGQKVEFLVSFYNNEISEKSEIFDDQFSVERPDGSNFTLKIRSTKLEDSAMYFCASRQASLNTGELFFGEGSRLTVL.

This chain joins TRBV6-5 and TRBJ2-1, with 7 bases fitting TRBD2. J lost 0 bases, V lost 10 bases, and 9 bases had no gene match. Germline CDR1 MNHEY, CDR2 SVGAGI. The CDR3 is 15 residues long. CDR3 in amino acids: CATRSGLSSYNEQFF. In nucleotides, the CDR3 is TGTGCCACCCGTAGCGGGCTCAGCTCCTACAATGAGCAGTTCTTC.

The V gene is TRBV6-6, the J gene TRBJ2-3; D possibly matches TRBD1 or TRBD2 (5 bases each). CDR3 length: 14 amino acids. CDR1 is MNHNY, CDR2 SVGAGI, per germline (reference sequence). The V end was cut by 5 bases, the J end by 6 bases, with 15 bases between. CDR3 DNA: TGTGCCAGCAGTCCGGGACCCCAACGCGATACGCAGTATTTT. It translates to CASSPGPQRDTQYF.

The chain combines TRBV6-1 with TRBJ1-5; D unresolved. V was pared by 2 bases and J by 7 bases, with 6 bases between. Looked up from germline, CDR1 is MNHNS and CDR2 is SASEGT. This CDR3 is built from 12 residues. The CDR3 bases are TGTGCCAGCAGTGAAAAAAGCCAGCCCCAGCATTTT. Protein: CASSEKSQPQHF.